Reported below is one TCR beta chain. Its antigen is as yet unknown. Under the authors' procedure: For the immunoSEQ data, sequences were junction-only without quality scores, so filtering differed. The data were produced by immunoSEQ multiplex PCR, yet TCRdb's version contains in-frame clones alone and is incomplete. That table is the source of V, J and clone size, and D and trimming were worked out from the DNA. The profile covers about 470,000 clones, with roughly three quarters appearing a single time and less than 15% taken by the ten largest. The unsorted samples had tens of millions of PBMCs used for genomic DNA. This sample stems from a study of shared clonotypes between healthy human individuals. The study, taken as a whole, reports: Only blood was sampled; tissue repertoires likely differ. Sequencing depth was expected to affect clonotype sharing among donors.

V dropped 4 bases and J dropped 2 bases, with 9 bases sitting between them. This CDR3 comprises 14 residues. CDR1 SGHVS and CDR2 FQNEAQ come from the germline V gene. This chain connects TRBV7-8 to TRBJ1-5; no reliable D call. What was sequenced was PBMCs. The sequence was collected from a middle-aged woman in good health. Some clones in this sample may be carry-over from other donors' samples. The CDR3 nucleotides are TGTGCCAGCAGCTATTTAGAGGGCAATCAGCCCCAGCATTTT. Its translation is CASSYLEGNQPQHF.